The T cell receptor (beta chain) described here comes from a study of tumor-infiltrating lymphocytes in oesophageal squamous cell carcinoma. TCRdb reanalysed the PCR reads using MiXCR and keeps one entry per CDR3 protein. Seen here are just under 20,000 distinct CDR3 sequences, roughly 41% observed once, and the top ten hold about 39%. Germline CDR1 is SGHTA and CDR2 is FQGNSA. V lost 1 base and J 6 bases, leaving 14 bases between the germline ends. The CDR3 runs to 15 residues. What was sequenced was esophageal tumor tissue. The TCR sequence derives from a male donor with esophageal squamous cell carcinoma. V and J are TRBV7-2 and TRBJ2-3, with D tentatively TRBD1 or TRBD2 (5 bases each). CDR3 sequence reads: CASSLGDGAADTQYF. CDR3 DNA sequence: TGTGCCAGCAGCTTAGGAGACGGGGCGGCGGATACGCAGTATTTT.